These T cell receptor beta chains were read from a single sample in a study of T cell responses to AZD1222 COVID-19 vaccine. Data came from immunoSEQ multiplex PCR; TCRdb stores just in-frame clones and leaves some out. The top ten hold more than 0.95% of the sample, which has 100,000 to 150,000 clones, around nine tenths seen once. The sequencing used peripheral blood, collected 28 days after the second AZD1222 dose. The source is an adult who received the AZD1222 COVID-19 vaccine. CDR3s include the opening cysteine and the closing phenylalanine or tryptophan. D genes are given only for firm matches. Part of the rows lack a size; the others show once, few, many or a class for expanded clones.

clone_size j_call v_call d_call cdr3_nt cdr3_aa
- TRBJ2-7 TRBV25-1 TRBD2 TGTGCCACCAGCTCCCTGGCGGGAGGATACGAGCAGTACTTC CATSSLAGGYEQYF
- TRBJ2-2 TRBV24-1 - TGTGCCACCAGTGCCGGAGGACAGTCAACTTACACCGGGGAGCTGTTTTTT CATSAGGQSTYTGELFF
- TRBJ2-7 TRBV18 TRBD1 TGTGCCAGCTCACTTGAGGGACAGGGGGTCTACGAGCAGTACTTC CASSLEGQGVYEQYF
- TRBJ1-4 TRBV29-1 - TGCAGCGTGGGCAGGGCTGGAGAAAAACTGTTTTTT CSVGRAGEKLFF
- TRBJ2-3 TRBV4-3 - TGCGCCAGCAGCCAAGGACGGAGCACAGATACGCAGTATTTT CASSQGRSTDTQYF
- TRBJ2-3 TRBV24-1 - TGTGCCACCAGTGTTGGCGCAAATCGACCGGGAGGCACAGATACGCAGTATTTT CATSVGANRPGGTDTQYF
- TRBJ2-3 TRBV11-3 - TGTGCCAGCAGCGGACGGGACACCGATACGCAGTATTTT CASSGRDTDTQYF
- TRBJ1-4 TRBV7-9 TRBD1 TGTGCCAGCAGCTTTTGGGACAGAGCAACTAATGAAAAACTGTTTTTT CASSFWDRATNEKLFF
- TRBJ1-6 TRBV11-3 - TGTGCCAGCAGCTTGGGGACGGGGAATTCACCCCTCCACTTT CASSLGTGNSPLHF
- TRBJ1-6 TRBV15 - TGTGCCACCAGCACGGGCCTTACCAATTCACCCCTCCACTTT CATSTGLTNSPLHF
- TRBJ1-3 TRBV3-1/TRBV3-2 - TGTGCCAGCAGCCAGTACTTCACAAGTACCTCTGGAAACACCATATATTTT CASSQYFTSTSGNTIYF
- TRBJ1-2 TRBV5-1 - TGCGCCAGCAGCCCTGGTTTTGTGACTAACTATGGCTACACCTTC CASSPGFVTNYGYTF
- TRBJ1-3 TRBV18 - TGTGCCAGCTCACCAGGAGCCTCGGGAGGAAACACCATATATTTT CASSPGASGGNTIYF
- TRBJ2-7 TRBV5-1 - TGCGCCAGCAGCCTGGGCGGGCCCTACGAGCAGTACTTC CASSLGGPYEQYF
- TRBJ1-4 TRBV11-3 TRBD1 TGTGCCAGCAGCTCTCCCTTCGGGGGACAGGAGTATGAAAAACTGTTTTTT CASSSPFGGQEYEKLFF
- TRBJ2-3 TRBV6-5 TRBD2 TGTGCCAGCAGTCCCCAGCGGGGGGAGACAGATACGCAGTATTTT CASSPQRGETDTQYF
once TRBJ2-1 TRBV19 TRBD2 TGTGCCAGTAGTATAGAGAGAGCGGGAGGCTACAATGAGCAGTTCTTC CASSIERAGGYNEQFF
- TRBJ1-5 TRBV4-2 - TGTGCCAGCAGCCAAGATTCGAGTCAGCCCCAGCATTTT CASSQDSSQPQHF
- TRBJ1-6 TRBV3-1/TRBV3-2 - TGTGCCAGCAGCGGGAATTCACCCCTCCACTTT CASSGNSPLHF
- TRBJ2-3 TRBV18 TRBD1 TGTGCCAGCTCACCGAACTTCGGGACAGGGGTCACAGATACGCAGTATTTT CASSPNFGTGVTDTQYF
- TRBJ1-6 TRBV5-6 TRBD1 TGTGCCAGCAGCTACAGGGGAAATTCACCCCTCCACTTT CASSYRGNSPLHF
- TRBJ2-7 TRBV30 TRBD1 TGTGCCTGGAATGTAGGGGGCGCTTGGCACTTC CAWNVGGAWHF
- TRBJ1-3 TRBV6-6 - TGTGCCAGCAGTTACGCCGGGACGCAAGGAAACACCATATATTTT CASSYAGTQGNTIYF